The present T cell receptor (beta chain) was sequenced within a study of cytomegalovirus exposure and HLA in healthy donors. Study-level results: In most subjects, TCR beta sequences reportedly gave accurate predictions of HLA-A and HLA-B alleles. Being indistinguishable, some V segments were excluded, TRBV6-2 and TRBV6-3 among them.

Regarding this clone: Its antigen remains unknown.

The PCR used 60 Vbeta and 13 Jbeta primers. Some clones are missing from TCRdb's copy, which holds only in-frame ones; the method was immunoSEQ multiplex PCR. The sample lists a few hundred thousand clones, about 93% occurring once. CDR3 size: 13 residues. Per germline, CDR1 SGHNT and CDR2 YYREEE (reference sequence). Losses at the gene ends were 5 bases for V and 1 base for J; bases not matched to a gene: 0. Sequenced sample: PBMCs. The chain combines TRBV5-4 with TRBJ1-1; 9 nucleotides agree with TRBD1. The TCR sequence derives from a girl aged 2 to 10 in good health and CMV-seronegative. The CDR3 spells CASRDRGNTEAFF. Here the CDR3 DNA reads TGTGCCAGCAGGGACAGGGGGAACACTGAAGCTTTCTTT.